Listed here are 18 T cell receptor beta chains from one sample, sequenced in a study of human T cells and chemical hapten exposure. One entry per CDR3 protein results from TCRdb running MiXCR on the RACE reads. The sample contains 80,000 to 100,000 distinct CDR3 sequences, around 12% of which appear only once. Specified time point: patch test 1, 2 weeks after DPC sensitization. Specified treatment: therapeutic diphenylcyclopropenone sensitization with weekly scalp DPC. The specimen comprised whole blood, sampled in connection with sensitization to the hapten diphenylcyclopropenone (DPC). The receptors originated from a woman aged 40 to 50 with alopecia areata. Some clones in this sample may be carry-over from other donors' samples.

This clonotype was found a few times. The chain joins TRBV29-1 to TRBJ2-7; perhaps TRBD1 as D (5 bases). The V gene's germline CDR1 is SQVTM and CDR2 ANQGSEA. The CDR3 is made up of 12 amino acids. Trimming took off 7 bases at V and 3 bases at J, with 13 bases between the two ends. The CDR3 is CSGQDSRYEQYF. In nucleotides, the CDR3 is TGCAGCGGTCAAGACAGTCGCTACGAGCAGTACTTC.

This clonotype was found many times. The rearrangement joins TRBV7-2 to TRBJ1-1; D ambiguous. CDR1 is SGHTA and CDR2 is FQGNSA in the germline V gene. CDR3 length: 14 residues. The V and J ends lost 5 bases and 5 bases respectively, with 15 bases between them. CDR3 in amino acids: CASSGMVGRTEAFF. In DNA, the CDR3 is TGTGCCAGCAGCGGGATGGTGGGGAGGACTGAAGCTTTCTTT. The whole variable domain, remainder taken from reference TRBV7-2 and TRBJ1-1, is GAGVSQSPSNKVTEKGKDVELRCDPISGHTALYWYRQSLGQGLEFLIYFQGNSAPDKSGLPSDRFSAERTGGSVSTLTIQRTQQEDSAVYLCASSGMVGRTEAFFGQGTRLTVV.

This clonotype was counted at least ten times. This chain uses TRBV2 with TRBJ2-7; D possibly matches TRBD1 or TRBD2 (5 bases each). The V end was cut by 8 bases, the J end by 2 bases, with 16 bases between. The CDR3 runs to 14 residues. Per the germline V gene, CDR1 is SNHLY and CDR2 is FYNNEI. CDR3 sequence (DNA): TGTGCCAGCGGAATGGGCCTGGGGGCCTACGAGCAGTACTTC. Amino acids: CASGMGLGAYEQYF.

Many counts were recorded for this clonotype. The rearrangement links TRBV7-9 to TRBJ1-5, with 8 bases matching TRBD1. Trimming removed 4 bases from V and 11 bases from J; junction bases left unmatched: 4. The CDR3 loop spans 12 amino acids. CDR1 and CDR2 (germline): SEHNR, FQNEAQ (reference sequence). The CDR3 region is CASSYTGGAQHF. CDR3 coding DNA: TGTGCCAGCAGCTATACAGGGGGGGCCCAGCATTTT.

This clonotype was seen only a few times. V and J are TRBV14 and TRBJ1-4, with D maybe TRBD1 (6 bases). The CDR3 totals 14 residues. From germline, CDR1 is SGHDN and CDR2 FVKESK. With 3 bases removed from V and 4 bases from J, the gap between germline ends came to 9 bases. The CDR3 DNA sequence: TGTGCCAGCAGCCATGCAGGGGTTAATGAAAAACTGTTTTTT. Translating gives CASSHAGVNEKLFF.

This chain connects TRBV28 to TRBJ1-5; possible D gene TRBD1, 6 bases. V lost 7 bases to trimming and J lost 1 base, with 8 bases between them. CDR1 is MDHEN, CDR2 SYDVKM, per germline. The CDR3 length is 13 residues. The CDR3 loop reads CASNGGSNQPQHF. CDR3 sequence (DNA): TGTGCCAGCAACGGGGGCAGCAATCAGCCCCAGCATTTT.

At least ten counts were recorded for this clonotype. This chain uses TRBV4-3 with TRBJ2-3; unclear D gene. This CDR3 is 16 amino acids long. Germline lookup yields CDR1 LGHNA and CDR2 YSLEER. The germline V and J ends were trimmed by 0 bases and 0 bases, with 10 bases remaining between them. The CDR3: CASSQDVQTSTDTQYF. CDR3 in DNA: TGCGCCAGCAGCCAAGATGTGCAGACTAGCACAGATACGCAGTATTTT.

The chain is built from TRBV7-6 and TRBJ2-7; TRBD2 agrees at 8 bases. The germline V gene has CDR1 SGHVS and CDR2 FNYEAQ. Losses at the gene ends were 4 bases for V and 5 bases for J; bases not matched to a gene: 10. This CDR3 contains 15 residues. The CDR3 sequence is CASSWSETSVNEQYF. CDR3 DNA: TGTGCCAGCAGCTGGTCCGAGACTAGCGTAAACGAGCAGTACTTC. The full variable domain, rest sourced from reference TRBV7-6 and TRBJ2-7, is GAGVSQSPRYKVTKRGQDVALRCDPISGHVSLYWYRQALGQGPEFLTYFNYEAQQDKSGLPNDRFSAERPEGSISTLTIQRTEQRDSAMYRCASSWSETSVNEQYFGPGTRLTVT.

This clonotype has a handful of counts. CDR3 coding DNA: TGCAGCGTTAAACAGTCCGCCTCCTACGAGCAGTACTTC. Encoded protein: CSVKQSASYEQYF. The rearrangement links TRBV29-1 to TRBJ2-7; D unclear. Trimming removed 5 bases from V and 0 bases from J, with 11 bases in between. The CDR3 covers 13 residues. Germline-derived CDR1 and CDR2 are SQVTM and ANQGSEA.

The rearrangement uses TRBV30 and TRBJ2-3, with 7 bases identical to TRBD2. The junction had 10 bases not matched to a gene; V was cut back by 4 bases and J by 0 bases. There are 16 residues in the CDR3. Germline CDR1 reads GTSNPN; CDR2 reads SVGIG (reference sequence). CDR3 sequence reads: CAWKPRRGSSTDTQYF. The CDR3, as DNA: TGTGCCTGGAAGCCCCGGCGGGGGTCTAGCACAGATACGCAGTATTTT.

This clonotype occurred a few times. This chain links TRBV12-3 or TRBV12-4 with TRBJ2-7; D remains ambiguous. CDR3 size: 12 residues. Deletions cut 5 bases from V and 7 bases from J, with 12 bases between. CDR3 amino acids: CASSQTSTEQYF. CDR3 DNA: TGTGCCAGCAGTCAAACATCGACGGAGCAGTACTTC.

This chain connects TRBV28 to TRBJ1-5, with D maybe TRBD1 (6 bases). From germline, CDR1 is MDHEN and CDR2 SYDVKM. Trimming pared 5 bases from V and 1 base from J, leaving 15 bases between. The CDR3 spans 16 residues. CDR3 sequence reads: CASSPLRRGSNQPQHF. The CDR3 coding sequence is TGTGCCAGCAGTCCGCTCAGGAGGGGGAGCAATCAGCCCCAGCATTTT.

The chain recombines TRBV2 with TRBJ1-2; 7 nucleotides align to TRBD1. The CDR3 runs to 12 residues. Germline CDR1 reads SNHLY; CDR2 reads FYNNEI. Losses at the gene ends were 5 bases for V and 10 bases for J; bases not matched to a gene: 7. Here the CDR3 reads CASSTNRGSYTF. The CDR3 DNA sequence: TGTGCCAGCAGTACTAACAGGGGATCCTACACCTTC.

This clonotype was seen a handful of times. The CDR3 protein is CASSLVARETQYF. As DNA, the CDR3 is TGTGCCAGCAGCTTGGTAGCGAGGGAGACCCAGTACTTC. V and J are TRBV7-6 and TRBJ2-5; possibly TRBD2 for D (5 bases). This CDR3 is built from 13 residues. Looked up from germline, CDR1 is SGHVS and CDR2 is FNYEAQ. V gave up 3 bases and J gave up 5 bases, with 10 bases separating them.

J is TRBJ2-1 and V is TRBV7-3; 8 bases line up with TRBD2. In germline, CDR1 is SGHTA, CDR2 FQGTGA. This CDR3 is 17 amino acids long. The trim removed 3 bases at V and 4 bases at J, leaving 11 bases unmatched. CDR3 bases: TGTGCCAGCAGCTTTGGTACTAGCGGTCTTTCTTACAATGAGCAGTTCTTC. Its protein product is CASSFGTSGLSYNEQFF. The variable domain in full, completed from reference TRBV7-3 and TRBJ2-1, reads GAGVSQTPSNKVTEKGKYVELRCDPISGHTALYWYRQSLGQGPEFLIYFQGTGAADDSGLPNDRFFAVRPEGSVSTLKIQRTERGDSAVYLCASSFGTSGLSYNEQFFGPGTRLTVL.

CDR3 loop: CASSLGRQERVYEQYF. In nucleotides, the CDR3 is TGTGCCAGCTCTCTGGGGAGACAGGAAAGGGTCTACGAGCAGTACTTC. The V gene is TRBV21-1, the J gene TRBJ2-7; the DNA was not used to check the table's D call, TRBD1. TRBV21-1 is flagged as a pseudogene. There are 16 residues in the CDR3.

This clonotype was observed many times. The V call is TRBV6-2 or TRBV6-3, the J call TRBJ1-5; tentative D call: TRBD1 (6 bases). Germline-derived CDR1 and CDR2 are MNHEY and SVGEGT. V dropped 4 bases and J dropped 3 bases, with 10 bases sitting between them. The CDR3 loop spans 14 amino acids. The CDR3 region is CASSSQGYNQPQHF. CDR3 DNA sequence: TGTGCCAGCAGTTCACAGGGATACAATCAGCCCCAGCATTTT.

This clonotype was picked up a small number of times. J is TRBJ1-2 and V is TRBV29-1, with D unclear. Trimming removed 7 bases at V and 1 base at J, with 10 bases between. This CDR3 has 12 residues. Germline values: CDR1 SQVTM, CDR2 ANQGSEA. This CDR3 is CSAPHGNYGYTF. In nucleotides, the CDR3 is TGCAGCGCCCCGCATGGTAACTATGGCTACACCTTC.